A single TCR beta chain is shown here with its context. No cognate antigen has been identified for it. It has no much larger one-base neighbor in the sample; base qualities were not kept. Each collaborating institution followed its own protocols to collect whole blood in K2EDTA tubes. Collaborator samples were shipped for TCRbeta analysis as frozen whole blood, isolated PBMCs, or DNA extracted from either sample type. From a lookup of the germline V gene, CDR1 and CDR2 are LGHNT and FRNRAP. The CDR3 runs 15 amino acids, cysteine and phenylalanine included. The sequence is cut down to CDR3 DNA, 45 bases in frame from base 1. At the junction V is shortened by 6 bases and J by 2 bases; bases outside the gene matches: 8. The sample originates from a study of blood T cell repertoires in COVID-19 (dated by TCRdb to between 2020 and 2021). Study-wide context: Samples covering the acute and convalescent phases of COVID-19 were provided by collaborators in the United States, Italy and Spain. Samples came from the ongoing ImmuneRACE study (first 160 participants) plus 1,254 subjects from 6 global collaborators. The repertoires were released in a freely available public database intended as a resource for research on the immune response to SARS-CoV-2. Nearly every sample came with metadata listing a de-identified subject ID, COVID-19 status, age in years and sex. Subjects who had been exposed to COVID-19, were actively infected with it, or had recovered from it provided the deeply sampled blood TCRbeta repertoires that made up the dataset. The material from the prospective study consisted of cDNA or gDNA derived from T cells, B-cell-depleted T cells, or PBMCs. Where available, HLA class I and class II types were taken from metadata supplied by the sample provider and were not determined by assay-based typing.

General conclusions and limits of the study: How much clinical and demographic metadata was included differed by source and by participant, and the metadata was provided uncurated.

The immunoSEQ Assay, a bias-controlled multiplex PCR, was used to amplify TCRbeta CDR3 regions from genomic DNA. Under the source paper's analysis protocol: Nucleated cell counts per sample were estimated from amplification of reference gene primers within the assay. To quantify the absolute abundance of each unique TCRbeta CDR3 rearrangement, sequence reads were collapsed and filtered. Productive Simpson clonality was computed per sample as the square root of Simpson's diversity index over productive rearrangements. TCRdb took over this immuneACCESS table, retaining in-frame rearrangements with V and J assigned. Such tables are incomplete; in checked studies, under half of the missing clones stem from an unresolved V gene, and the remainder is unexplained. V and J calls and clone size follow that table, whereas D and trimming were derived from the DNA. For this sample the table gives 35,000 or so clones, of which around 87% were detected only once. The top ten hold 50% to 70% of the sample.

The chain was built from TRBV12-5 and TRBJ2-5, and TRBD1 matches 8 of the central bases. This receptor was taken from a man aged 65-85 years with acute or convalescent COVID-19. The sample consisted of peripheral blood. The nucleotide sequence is TGTGCTAGTGGGAGGGGCGGGACAGGTCAAGAGACCCAGTACTTC. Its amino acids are CASGRGGTGQETQYF. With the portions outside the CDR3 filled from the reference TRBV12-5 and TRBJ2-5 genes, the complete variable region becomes DARVTQTPRHKVTEMGQEVTMRCQPILGHNTVFWYRQTMMQGLELLAYFRNRAPLDDSGMPKDRFSAEMPDATLATLKIQPSEPRDSAVYFCASGRGGTGQETQYFGPGTRLLVL.